This T cell receptor (beta chain) was recovered during a study of beta chain features in type 1 diabetes. Notes on the study in general: Type 1 diabetes patients had TCRB CDR3s that were shorter (moderately but significantly so) in all four CD4+ subsets.

A word on this clone: Its antigen is undetermined.

All of the isolated RNA was reverse transcribed, so expressed TCRB transcripts were sequenced. Libraries were prepared by immunoSEQ multiplex PCR; TCRdb keeps only in-frame clonotypes and omits some of them. The sample consists of 60,000 or so clones, around half of them appearing once. Per the germline V gene, CDR1 is SEHNR and CDR2 is FQNEAQ (reference sequence). The CDR3 sequence is 15 residues long. V lost 5 bases and J 8 bases, leaving 18 bases between the germline ends. This TCR came from a woman aged 40 to 50 with type 1 diabetes. The sequencing input was Tregs from blood. The genes are TRBV7-9 and TRBJ2-2; D is possibly TRBD1 (6 bases). CDR3 sequence: CASSPGTTSTGELFF. The CDR3 nucleotides are TGTGCCAGCAGCCCCGGGACAACATCGACAGGGGAGCTGTTTTTT.